Here is one T cell receptor (beta chain) with its context. There is no known antigen for this receptor. Base qualities are missing; no much larger clone stands one base away. For the CD8 naive samples, CD45RO-negative cells were positively selected for CCR7, yielding a CD45RA+CCR7+ population from which TemRA cells were excluded. The donors were healthy, HIV-negative adults who had no recently reported acute infections or vaccinations. Only Caucasian adults living in Nashville, Tennessee, USA were represented among the donors. After blood collection by leukapheresis, PBMCs were isolated using Ficoll-Histopaque density gradient centrifugation and then cryopreserved in the vapor phase of liquid nitrogen. Purity and quantity of every magnetically sorted T cell population were checked by analytical flow cytometry. Genomic DNA was isolated from each sorted fraction and quantified by UV absorbance on a Nanodrop 2000c.

This record belongs to a study of shared clonotypes between healthy human individuals (dated by TCRdb to the early 2020s). In the study overall: The cohort comprised two women and three men aged 18 to 49 years. For each donor, CD4 naive and CD4 memory were each given three plates, CD8 naive was given two plates, and CD8 memory was given one plate. Blood TCR repertoires of five healthy adults were deeply sequenced to estimate repertoire size and the extent of clonotype sharing between individuals. Different laboratories and diverse techniques were used to prepare libraries and sequence TCR repertoires, to increase sequencing depth and limit assay-specific biases. Between about 0.85 and 9.5 billion PBMCs per donor were obtained by leukapheresis.

The full study reports these points: Even with the large sequencing depth, rarefaction of the sorted-subset datasets indicated that sequencing was incomplete. Only blood was sampled, and tissue TCR repertoires likely differ from those in blood. Clonotypes shared by all four sorted-subset donors showed higher generation probabilities than non-shared clonotypes. Larger estimated clonotype richness was generally found for naive subsets than for memory subsets. About 5% of naive CD4, 3.5% of naive CD8, 2% to 2.5% of memory CD4, and 0.4% of memory CD8 clonotypes were shared across a few donors. Pairwise subsampling led to the expectation that sequencing depth would affect the degree of clonotype sharing among donors. The genetic and exposure-history diversity represented was limited by the small number of donors.

Using the deep immunoSEQ assay, multiplex PCR amplified TCR CDR3 regions from genomic DNA. Extracted genomic DNA from each cell subset was spread evenly across all wells of several immunoSEQ 96-well plates, with each plate serving as a replicate. For sorted subsets, each replicate PCR was loaded with roughly 200 ng genomic DNA, equivalent to approximately 27,000 T cell genomes. Purified libraries were quantified with a Qubit 3.0 fluorometer, sized on a Bioanalyzer 2100, and re-quantified with the KAPA Library Quantification kit. Every immunoSEQ 96-well plate was sequenced on a dedicated single-read 150-cycle Illumina NextSeq 550 flow cell. The paper's processing steps were these. Because the immunoSEQ output held only junctional sequences and lacked quality scores, the filtering could not match the filtering applied to full-length reads. To assign V/J genes and CDR3, sequences were annotated using PyIR, a Python wrapper for IgBLAST v1.9, with IMGT germline references. Reads were removed for weak V/J assignments (E-value above 1e-6), missing CDR3, stop codons, out-of-frame junctions, or ambiguous translated residues. V3J clonotypes were defined as sequences sharing an identical inferred V gene, J gene, and CDR3 amino acid sequence. Percentage overlap between repertoires was computed as shared unique clonotypes divided by the size of the smaller repertoire. Richness of each repertoire was evaluated using RTK rarefaction, the Chao1 estimator, and Recon v2.1 estimates of unobserved clonotypes. For all TCRbeta clonotypes obtained by the gDNA method from a handful of donors, generation probabilities were computed with OLGA. Imported from immuneACCESS, the table was reduced by TCRdb to in-frame sequences with V and J called. These copies leave out some clones; in studies compared against another copy, an unresolved V gene accounts for under half, and the cause of the remainder is not known. The DNA was the basis for D and trimming; V, J and clone size are from that table. This sample lists some 1,900,000 clones; about 94% were detected once. The ten largest clones capture roughly 1.2% of the sample.

This sequence was found in a man younger than 30 in good health. The specimen was naive CD8+ T cells sorted from blood. What this sample's cell subset or site label stands for: CD45RA+CCR7+.

For the CDR3, the sequence is CASTQHPGQVGEKLFF. The DNA sequence is as follows: TGTGCCAGCACACAACACCCGGGGCAGGTTGGTGAAAAACTGTTTTTT. This chain is built from TRBV28 and TRBJ1-4; TRBD1 is a possible D gene, resting on 5 matching bases. The CDR3 runs 16 residues from the cysteine to the phenylalanine. CDR3 DNA is the only sequence kept; it has 48 bases, read in frame from the first base. From a lookup of the germline V gene, CDR1 and CDR2 are MDHEN and SYDVKM. The V end loses 7 bases and the J end loses 7 bases, and a stretch of 22 bases separates them.